This record covers a single TCR beta chain. This entry belongs to a study of blood T cell repertoires in COVID-19. Study overall: Acute and convalescent COVID-19 specimens originated in the United States, Italy and Spain. From T cells, B-cell-depleted T cells, or PBMCs came the material, which was cDNA or gDNA.

Authors' analysis steps: The assay estimated nucleated cells by amplifying reference gene primers. Assay used: immunoSEQ multiplex PCR; TCRdb lists only in-frame clones, some missing. That table is the source of V, J and clone size, and D and trimming were worked out from the DNA. Among 93,000 or so clones listed, around 90% were seen once. Sequenced: peripheral blood. The clonotype originates from a woman aged 60-75 years with acute or convalescent COVID-19.

CDR3 in amino acids: CASSLGRVVREKLFF. The CDR3 DNA sequence: TGCGCCAGCAGCTTAGGGAGGGTTGTACGTGAAAAACTGTTTTTT. This sequence joins TRBV5-1 and TRBJ1-4; no firm D call. The CDR3 spans 15 residues. Germline lookup yields CDR1 SGHRS and CDR2 YFSETQ. The V and J ends lost 2 bases and 7 bases respectively, with 15 bases between them.